The 21 T cell receptor beta chains below all came from one sample that was sequenced in a study of vaccination effects on CD4 cells after COVID-19. These receptors' antigens are unknown. Measured with immunoSEQ multiplex PCR; TCRdb has only the in-frame clones, and not every one. The table records 45,000 or so clones, 70% to 80% of them present only once. At the end of roughly 9 days of culture, CD4+ T cells were isolated. The specimen comprised CD4+ T cells from PBMCs cultured without peptide, sampled before COVID-19 vaccination. Every receptor here comes from a human donor who had a prior SARS-CoV-2 infection.

V and J are TRBV5-1 and TRBJ1-2; tentatively, D is TRBD1 (5 bases). V was clipped by 2 bases and J by 0 bases, with 8 bases between them. The CDR3 length is 14 residues. The germline V gene has CDR1 SGHRS and CDR2 YFSETQ. This CDR3 reads CASSFGGTNYGYTF. CDR3 DNA: TGCGCCAGCAGCTTTGGGGGGACTAACTATGGCTACACCTTC.

The V and J genes are TRBV2 and TRBJ1-2; a possible D gene is TRBD1 (5 bases). Germline-derived CDR1 and CDR2 are SNHLY and FYNNEI. The CDR3 is 14 residues long. Trimming left V 8 bases short and J 4 bases short, with 17 bases between. CDR3 nucleotide sequence: TGTGCCAGCTTAAGTGACAGTGTAGGCTATGGCTACACCTTC. As protein: CASLSDSVGYGYTF.

The chain joins TRBV19 to TRBJ1-2; D is undetermined. In germline, CDR1 is LNHDA, CDR2 SQIVND (reference sequence). The CDR3 spans 14 residues. V lost 1 base, J lost 4 bases, and 10 bases lay in between. The CDR3 loop reads CASSIALTGYGYTF. The DNA for the CDR3 is TGTGCCAGTAGTATAGCTTTGACTGGCTATGGCTACACCTTC.

J is TRBJ2-2 and V is TRBV19; D perhaps matches TRBD1 (6 bases). This CDR3 contains 16 residues. The V end lost 5 bases, the J end lost 6 bases, and 19 bases lay between the germline ends. Germline V CDR1 and CDR2: LNHDA, SQIVND (reference sequence). CDR3 protein: CASSQGWGRWSGELFF. CDR3 nucleotide sequence: TGTGCCAGTAGTCAAGGATGGGGGCGCTGGTCCGGGGAGCTGTTTTTT.

The chain recombines TRBV19 with TRBJ2-1; D might be TRBD1 or TRBD2, each matching 5 bases. CDR1 is LNHDA and CDR2 is SQIVND in the germline V gene (reference sequence). This CDR3 spans 15 amino acids. Trimming took 6 bases from V and 8 from J, leaving 20 bases between them. DNA for the CDR3: TGTGCCAGTAGCATAACCGGGACCACTTACGATGAGCAGTTCTTC. Its protein product is CASSITGTTYDEQFF. Drawing the rest from reference TRBV19 and TRBJ2-1, the complete variable domain is DGGITQSPKYLFRKEGQNVTLSCEQNLNHDAMYWYRQDPGQGLRLIYYSQIVNDFQKGDIAEGYSVSREKKESFPLTVTSAQKNPTAFYLCASSITGTTYDEQFFGPGTRLTVL.

This clone has a handful of counts. This chain joins TRBV10-3 and TRBJ2-7; 9 bases agree with TRBD2. CDR3 size: 16 residues. J gave up 0 bases and V 0 bases, and 3 bases lay outside the gene matches. Germline V gene lookup returns CDR1 ENHRY and CDR2 SYGVKD. The CDR3 DNA is TGTGCCATCAGTGAGTCGTTAGCGGGGGCCTCCTACGAGCAGTACTTC. Translation: CAISESLAGASYEQYF.

This clone has just a few counts. The V and J genes are TRBV6-2 or TRBV6-3 and TRBJ2-1; weak D call: TRBD2 (5 bases). Germline assignment: CDR1 MNHEY and CDR2 SVGEGT. The CDR3 length is 14 residues. V lost 2 bases and J 4 bases, leaving 9 bases between the germline ends. CDR3 loop: CASSYGGSYNEQFF. Written as DNA, the CDR3 is TGTGCCAGCAGTTACGGCGGGTCATACAATGAGCAGTTCTTC.

This clone was counted only a few times. This chain links TRBV30 with TRBJ1-1, with D uncertain. From germline, CDR1 is GTSNPN and CDR2 SVGIG (reference sequence). Trimming cost V 8 bases and J 0 bases, with 28 bases left between them. CDR3 length: 18 amino acids. CDR3 coding DNA: TGTGCCCGACCACCACCCGGGCCACCCTCTAACTTGAACACTGAAGCTTTCTTT. It is translated as CARPPPGPPSNLNTEAFF.

The chain is built from TRBV11-2 and TRBJ2-7; possible D gene TRBD2, 5 bases. V lost 2 bases to trimming and J lost 5 bases, with 10 bases between them. CDR1 and CDR2 (germline): SGHAT, FQNNGV. The CDR3 loop spans 13 amino acids. The CDR3: CASSLREGHEQYF. The DNA of the CDR3 is TGTGCCAGCAGCTTACGGGAAGGGCACGAGCAGTACTTC.

This chain links TRBV18 with TRBJ2-5; TRBD1 matches at 8 bases. The junction had 15 bases not matched to a gene; V was cut back by 1 base and J by 5 bases. Germline CDR1 reads KGHSH; CDR2 reads LQKENI. The CDR3 has 18 amino acids. In DNA form, the CDR3 reads TGTGCCAGCTCACCACGACGATTTTCACAGGGGGTCGGGGAGACCCAGTACTTC. It is translated as CASSPRRFSQGVGETQYF.

This chain joins TRBV7-3 and TRBJ2-7; TRBD1 matches at 8 bases. Germline V lookup: CDR1 SGHTA, CDR2 FQGTGA. Trimming took 3 bases from V and 5 from J; bases not matched to a gene: 3. The CDR3 extends over 13 amino acids. CDR3 DNA sequence: TGTGCCAGCAGCTTTGGGACAGGCAACGAGCAGTACTTC. It is translated as CASSFGTGNEQYF.

The chain uses TRBV5-1 and TRBJ2-1, with D hard to call. Germline V lookup: CDR1 SGHRS, CDR2 YFSETQ. CDR3 length equals 13 residues. The V gene lost 5 bases and the J gene lost 5 bases, with 11 bases spanning the gap. The CDR3 protein is CASRDGMDNEQFF. The CDR3 DNA follows: TGCGCCAGCAGGGATGGAATGGACAATGAGCAGTTCTTC.

The rearrangement joins TRBV3-1 (or the pseudogene TRBV3-2) to TRBJ1-2; 10 bases align to TRBD1. Germline-derived CDR1 and CDR2 are LGHDT and YNNKEL (reference sequence). V was pared by 4 bases and J by 8 bases, with 10 bases of the junction left unmatched. CDR3 length: 15 amino acids. The CDR3 DNA sequence: TGTGCCAGCAGCCTCGGACCAGGGACAGGGGACGGCTACACCTTC. It codes for CASSLGPGTGDGYTF.

The chain joins TRBV5-4 to TRBJ2-5; D gene unclear. Germline CDR1 reads SGHNT; CDR2 reads YYREEE (reference sequence). The V and J ends lost 2 bases and 4 bases respectively, with 12 bases between them. The CDR3 is 14 residues long. This chain's CDR3 is CASSFVLDLETQYF. The CDR3 DNA sequence: TGTGCCAGCAGCTTTGTTCTTGACCTAGAGACCCAGTACTTC.

J is TRBJ1-1 and V is TRBV11-1; D gene ambiguous. CDR1 SGHAT and CDR2 FQDESV come from the germline V gene (reference sequence). The CDR3 contains 11 residues. Trimming left V 3 bases short and J 3 bases short, with 2 bases between. The CDR3 coding sequence is TGTGCCAGCAGCTTGGACACTGAAGCTTTCTTT. The encoded protein is CASSLDTEAFF.

The chain links TRBV27 to TRBJ1-5; 9 nucleotides line up with TRBD1. After removal of 3 bases from V and 2 bases from J, the junction contained 5 bases not matched to a gene. Germline V lookup: CDR1 MNHEY, CDR2 SMNVEV (reference sequence). The CDR3 loop spans 16 amino acids. CDR3 nucleotide sequence: TGTGCCAGCAGTTTCGGGACAGGGAGAGGCAATCAGCCCCAGCATTTT. It yields the protein CASSFGTGRGNQPQHF.

The chain links TRBV3-1 (or the pseudogene TRBV3-2) to TRBJ1-1; weak D call: TRBD1 (5 bases). Germline-derived CDR1 and CDR2 are LGHDT and YNNKEL (reference sequence). This CDR3 spans 15 amino acids. Deletions cut 6 bases from V and 1 base from J, with 15 bases between. The CDR3 DNA sequence: TGTGCCAGCAGGCCCTGGGGGGAATGGAACACTGAAGCTTTCTTT. It yields the protein CASRPWGEWNTEAFF.

The chain carries TRBV7-2 and TRBJ2-1; possible D gene TRBD2, 5 bases. The CDR3 consists of 13 residues. CDR1 and CDR2 from the germline V gene are SGHTA and FQGNSA. The DNA of the CDR3 is TGTGCAGTAGCGAACAGCTCCTACAATGAGCAGTTCTTC. Encoded protein: CAVANSSYNEQFF.

The chain recombines TRBV28 with TRBJ1-5; D remains unclear. Trimming stripped 3 bases from V and 3 bases from J, with 12 bases between. Germline V CDR1 and CDR2: MDHEN, SYDVKM. The CDR3 covers 15 residues. CDR3 bases: TGTGCCAGCAGTTTTCGTCTAGGGAACAATCAGCCCCAGCATTTT. This gives the protein CASSFRLGNNQPQHF.

The chain joins TRBV5-8 to TRBJ2-7, with TRBD1 identical over 8 bases. Germline trimming cut 1 base from V and 7 bases from J; bases unmatched to any gene: 13. Germline CDR1 reads SGHTS; CDR2 reads YDEGEE. The CDR3 is made up of 16 amino acids. In DNA, the CDR3 is TGTGCCAGCAGCTTGATATTACGGACAGGGCAGGGGGAGCAGTACTTC. This gives the protein CASSLILRTGQGEQYF.

This chain joins TRBV6-2 or TRBV6-3 and TRBJ1-2; D is ambiguous. Trimming stripped 3 bases from V and 0 bases from J, with 11 bases between. Germline CDR1 MNHEY, CDR2 SVGEGT. The CDR3 spans 15 residues. This chain's CDR3 is CASSYFPGANYGYTF. In nucleotides, the CDR3 is TGTGCCAGCAGTTATTTCCCGGGAGCTAACTATGGCTACACCTTC.